Presented here are 21 T cell receptor beta chains from one specimen sequenced in a study of shared clonotypes between healthy human individuals. Measured with immunoSEQ multiplex PCR; TCRdb has only the in-frame clones, and not every one. The sample holds approximately 2.5 million clones; approximately 93% are singletons and the top ten take around 0.37%. Sequencing input: naive CD4+ T cells from PBMCs. Noted subset: CD45RA+ positively selected. The receptor set was obtained from a man in his late teens or twenties in good health. Some clones in this sample may be carry-over from other donors' samples.

The chain couples TRBV7-2 to TRBJ2-7, with 9 bases identical to TRBD1. The CDR3 consists of 15 residues. Germline V CDR1 and CDR2: SGHTA, FQGNSA. Germline trimming cut 5 bases from V and 2 bases from J; bases unmatched to any gene: 7. Here the CDR3 reads CASSADRGSTYEQYF. DNA for the CDR3: TGTGCCAGCAGCGCCGACAGGGGGTCCACCTACGAGCAGTACTTC.

CDR3 nucleotide sequence: TGTGCCAGCAGCTTCGGACTAGCGGGAGTGACTGAGCAGTTCTTC. It encodes CASSFGLAGVTEQFF. The V and J genes are TRBV7-8 and TRBJ2-1, with TRBD2 identical over 13 bases. The CDR3 is 15 amino acids. The J segment lost 9 bases and the V segment lost 3 bases, leaving 5 bases of the junction unmatched. The germline V gene has CDR1 SGHVS and CDR2 FQNEAQ.

The chain carries TRBV7-2 and TRBJ2-3; 7 bases map to TRBD2. Losses at the gene ends were 5 bases for V and 6 bases for J; bases not matched to a gene: 2. The CDR3 sequence is 12 residues long. Germline CDR1 reads SGHTA; CDR2 reads FQGNSA. The CDR3 nucleotides are TGTGCCAGCAGCCAACTAGCGGATACGCAGTATTTT. This gives the protein CASSQLADTQYF. The variable domain in full, completed from reference TRBV7-2 and TRBJ2-3, reads GAGVSQSPSNKVTEKGKDVELRCDPISGHTALYWYRQSLGQGLEFLIYFQGNSAPDKSGLPSDRFSAERTGGSVSTLTIQRTQQEDSAVYLCASSQLADTQYFGPGTRLTVL.

The V and J genes are TRBV4-3 and TRBJ2-7; 11 bases map to TRBD2. V was clipped by 1 base and J by 2 bases; unmatched bases: 1. Germline CDR1 LGHNA, CDR2 YSLEER. The CDR3 loop spans 15 amino acids. The CDR3 loop reads CASSQVAGGPYEQYF. The CDR3 DNA is TGCGCCAGCAGCCAAGTAGCGGGAGGGCCCTACGAGCAGTACTTC.

J is TRBJ1-1 and V is TRBV7-2, with a tentative D call TRBD1 (5 bases). The germline CDR1 and CDR2 sequences are SGHTA and FQGNSA. CDR3 length equals 13 residues. Trimming took 6 bases from V and 1 from J, leaving 9 bases between them. CDR3 region: CASRDGGNTEAFF. The DNA of the CDR3 is TGTGCCAGCAGGGATGGGGGGAACACTGAAGCTTTCTTT.

The J gene is TRBJ1-1, the V gene TRBV15; D uncertain. The length of the CDR3 is 14 residues. Germline V gene sequence: CDR1 LNHNV, CDR2 YYDKDF (reference sequence). Trimming removed 5 bases from V and 0 bases from J, with 10 bases in between. The CDR3 region has the DNA TGTGCCACCAGCCCTCTTCGTATGAACACTGAAGCTTTCTTT. It is translated as CATSPLRMNTEAFF.

This clone has a handful of counts. The chain is built from TRBV7-9 and TRBJ1-5; D is unclear. Per germline, CDR1 SEHNR and CDR2 FQNEAQ (reference sequence). The CDR3 runs to 15 residues. V lost 4 bases and J lost 4, with 14 bases in between. The CDR3 DNA reads as TGTGCCAGCAGCTCGTACGAAACGAGTAATCAGCCCCAGCATTTT. Translation gives CASSSYETSNQPQHF. Full variable domain (remainder filled in from reference TRBV7-9 and TRBJ1-5): DTGVSQNPRHKITKRGQNVTFRCDPISEHNRLYWYRQTLGQGPEFLTYFQNEAQLEKSRLLSDRFSAERPKGSFSTLEIQRTEQGDSAMYLCASSSYETSNQPQHFGDGTRLSIL.

This CDR3 is CATSRTLAYNEQFF. The CDR3 DNA follows: TGTGCCACCAGCAGAACACTAGCTTACAATGAGCAGTTCTTC. The chain combines TRBV15 with TRBJ2-1, with a weak D call TRBD2 (6 bases). Per the germline V gene, CDR1 is LNHNV and CDR2 is YYDKDF (reference sequence). CDR3 length: 14 residues. V lost 2 bases and J 4 bases, leaving 9 bases between the germline ends. Full variable domain (outside the CDR3, taken from reference TRBV15 and TRBJ2-1): DAMVIQNPRYQVTQFGKPVTLSCSQTLNHNVMYWYQQKSSQAPKLLFHYYDKDFNNEADTPDNFQSRRPNTSFCFLDIRSPGLGDTAMYLCATSRTLAYNEQFFGPGTRLTVL.

The rearrangement links TRBV28 to TRBJ2-7, with D tentatively TRBD2 (6 bases). Between the trimmed V and J ends, which lost 8 bases and 2 bases, there was a span of 13 bases. CDR1 and CDR2 (germline): MDHEN, SYDVKM. The CDR3 contains 13 residues. The CDR3 loop is CASWGTRAYEQYF. In DNA, the CDR3 is TGTGCCAGCTGGGGGACTCGCGCCTACGAGCAGTACTTC. The full variable domain, with the rest looked up from reference TRBV28 and TRBJ2-7, is DVKVTQSSRYLVKRTGEKVFLECVQDMDHENMFWYRQDPGLGLRLIYFSYDVKMKEKGDIPEGYSVSREKKERFSLILESASTNQTSMYLCASWGTRAYEQYFGPGTRLTVT.

This sequence joins TRBV28 and TRBJ2-1; D may be TRBD2 (5 bases). Germline CDR1 reads MDHEN; CDR2 reads SYDVKM. The CDR3 consists of 13 residues. Trimming cost V 9 bases and J 5 bases, with 14 bases left between them. As DNA, the CDR3 is TGTGCCAGTCGGAGGATGGCCCACAATGAGCAGTTCTTC. Its protein is CASRRMAHNEQFF. Variable domain in full (rest from reference TRBV28 and TRBJ2-1): DVKVTQSSRYLVKRTGEKVFLECVQDMDHENMFWYRQDPGLGLRLIYFSYDVKMKEKGDIPEGYSVSREKKERFSLILESASTNQTSMYLCASRRMAHNEQFFGPGTRLTVL.

The chain recombines TRBV10-3 with TRBJ1-2, with D unclear. V dropped 3 bases and J dropped 3 bases, with 5 bases sitting between them. The CDR3 spans 12 residues. Germline loops: CDR1 ENHRY, CDR2 SYGVKD. The CDR3 loop is CAISDIDYGYTF. The DNA of the CDR3 is TGTGCCATCAGTGACATCGACTATGGCTACACCTTC.

The rearrangement joins TRBV30 to TRBJ2-1; either TRBD1 or TRBD2 may fit D (5 bases each). CDR3 size: 13 residues. Germline CDR1 is GTSNPN and CDR2 is SVGIG (reference sequence). V was trimmed by 3 bases and J by 5 bases, leaving 11 bases between them. This chain's CDR3 is CAWRNGADNEQFF. The CDR3, as DNA: TGTGCCTGGAGGAACGGGGCCGACAATGAGCAGTTCTTC.

The chain carries TRBV27 and TRBJ2-1, with a tentative D call TRBD2 (5 bases). V was cut by 7 bases and J by 2 bases, with 12 bases left in between. The CDR3 extends over 14 amino acids. CDR1 is MNHEY, CDR2 SMNVEV, per germline (reference sequence). The CDR3 region has the DNA TGTGCCAGCATCGGACGGGGTCCCTACAATGAGCAGTTCTTC. Amino acids: CASIGRGPYNEQFF.

This clone was found once. The gene calls are TRBV5-1 and TRBJ2-7; 14 positions match TRBD2. Germline V gives CDR1 SGHRS, CDR2 YFSETQ. The CDR3 totals 16 residues. The junction had 6 bases not matched to a gene; V was cut back by 4 bases and J by 3 bases. DNA for the CDR3: TGCGCCAGCAGCCCGGGACTAGCGGGAGTATTCTACGAGCAGTACTTC. Amino acid sequence: CASSPGLAGVFYEQYF. Full variable domain (remainder filled in from reference TRBV5-1 and TRBJ2-7): KAGVTQTPRYLIKTRGQQVTLSCSPISGHRSVSWYQQTPGQGLQFLFEYFSETQRNKGNFPGRFSGRQFSNSRSEMNVSTLELGDSALYLCASSPGLAGVFYEQYFGPGTRLTVT.

The rearrangement joins TRBV4-1 to TRBJ1-4; the D gene is possibly TRBD1 (5 bases). The germline gives CDR1 MGHRA, CDR2 YSYEKL. The CDR3 length is 15 residues. V gave up 0 bases and J gave up 8 bases, with 13 bases separating them. The CDR3 DNA follows: TGCGCCAGCAGCCAAGATGGCAGGGCATTGGAAAAACTGTTTTTT. It translates to CASSQDGRALEKLFF.

This sequence joins TRBV5-1 and TRBJ1-3; 10 nucleotides agree with TRBD1. The germline V gene encodes CDR1 SGHRS and CDR2 YFSETQ. CDR3 length equals 18 residues. Losses at the gene ends were 0 bases for V and 4 bases for J; bases not matched to a gene: 10. The CDR3 region is CASSLGTGGTTGGNTIYF. In DNA form, the CDR3 reads TGCGCCAGCAGCTTGGGGACAGGGGGTACGACGGGAGGAAACACCATATATTTT. Full variable domain (outside the CDR3, taken from reference TRBV5-1 and TRBJ1-3): KAGVTQTPRYLIKTRGQQVTLSCSPISGHRSVSWYQQTPGQGLQFLFEYFSETQRNKGNFPGRFSGRQFSNSRSEMNVSTLELGDSALYLCASSLGTGGTTGGNTIYFGEGSWLTVV.

The chain links TRBV28 to TRBJ2-7; 8 bases are a match to TRBD1. CDR3 length equals 15 residues. The J segment lost 3 bases and the V segment lost 5 bases, leaving 9 bases of the junction unmatched. The germline V gene encodes CDR1 MDHEN and CDR2 SYDVKM. The CDR3 region is CASSRQTGQVYEQYF. The CDR3, as DNA: TGTGCCAGCAGTCGACAGACGGGACAGGTCTACGAGCAGTACTTC.

The rearrangement joins TRBV27 to TRBJ1-2; 7 nucleotides line up with TRBD1. Germline V gene data show CDR1 as MNHEY and CDR2 as SMNVEV (reference sequence). This CDR3 has 13 amino acids. The junction had 4 bases not matched to a gene; V was cut back by 6 bases and J by 3 bases. CDR3 residues: CASSRGFDYGYTF. The CDR3 DNA follows: TGTGCCAGCAGCAGGGGGTTCGACTATGGCTACACCTTC.

The V call is TRBV18, the J call TRBJ2-7; 9 bases are shared with TRBD2. Germline values: CDR1 KGHSH, CDR2 LQKENI. Trimming took 3 bases from V and 6 from J; bases not matched to a gene: 12. The CDR3 is 16 amino acids. The CDR3 bases are TGTGCCAGCTCACCCGACACTAGCGGGCTAACCGGCGAGCAGTACTTC. Translating it yields CASSPDTSGLTGEQYF. Full variable domain (missing parts from reference TRBV18 and TRBJ2-7): NAGVMQNPRHLVRRRGQEARLRCSPMKGHSHVYWYRQLPEEGLKFMVYLQKENIIDESGMPKERFSAEFPKEGPSILRIQQVVRGDSAAYFCASSPDTSGLTGEQYFGPGTRLTVT.

The CDR3 DNA reads as TGTGCCAGCAAAGGGAGCGGTAATGAAAAACTGTTTTTT. Protein product: CASKGSGNEKLFF. The chain links TRBV11-2 to TRBJ1-4; no clear D gene. Germline CDR1 SGHAT, CDR2 FQNNGV. The germline V and J ends were trimmed by 7 bases and 4 bases, with 10 bases remaining between them. There are 13 residues in the CDR3. The variable domain in full, with the rest retrieved from reference TRBV11-2 and TRBJ1-4, is EAGVAQSPRYKIIEKRQSVAFWCNPISGHATLYWYQQILGQGPKLLIQFQNNGVVDDSQLPKDRFSAERLKGVDSTLKIQPAKLEDSAVYLCASKGSGNEKLFFGSGTQLSVL.

The chain employs TRBV2 and TRBJ2-2; 11 bases line up with TRBD2. The trim removed 6 bases at V and 7 bases at J, leaving 10 bases unmatched. The CDR3 is 16 amino acids. Germline V CDR1 and CDR2: SNHLY, FYNNEI. For the CDR3, the DNA is TGTGCCAGCAGGGTCACTAGCGGGAGATGGGGCGGGGAGCTGTTTTTT. Translation: CASRVTSGRWGGELFF.